This T cell receptor (beta chain) was found in a study of CD8 T cells in ankylosing spondylitis. Overall study findings and caveats: One TCR beta motif, made up of roughly 8 highly homologous variants, appeared characteristic of ankylosing spondylitis blood. Matched ankylosing spondylitis synovial fluid reportedly contained a significantly enriched population of disease-linked clones.

Germline assignment: CDR1 DFQATT and CDR2 SNEGSKA (reference sequence). The ends were cut back, 3 bases at V and 5 bases at J, with 7 bases in the middle. The CDR3 sequence is 11 residues long. This clonotype has ten or more counts. Its antigen remains unidentified. TCRdb fed the 5' RACE reads into MiXCR, producing one record per CDR3 protein. The table records approximately 540,000 distinct CDR3 sequences, over 9.5% of them present only once. The chain is built from TRBV20-1 and TRBJ2-5, with D maybe TRBD2 (6 bases). The sequenced material came from blood, either unsorted or a sorted T cell fraction (not recorded which). The sequence was obtained from a male donor with ankylosing spondylitis. The CDR3 sequence is CSARGRETQYF. CDR3 in DNA: TGCAGTGCTAGGGGGAGGGAGACCCAGTACTTC.